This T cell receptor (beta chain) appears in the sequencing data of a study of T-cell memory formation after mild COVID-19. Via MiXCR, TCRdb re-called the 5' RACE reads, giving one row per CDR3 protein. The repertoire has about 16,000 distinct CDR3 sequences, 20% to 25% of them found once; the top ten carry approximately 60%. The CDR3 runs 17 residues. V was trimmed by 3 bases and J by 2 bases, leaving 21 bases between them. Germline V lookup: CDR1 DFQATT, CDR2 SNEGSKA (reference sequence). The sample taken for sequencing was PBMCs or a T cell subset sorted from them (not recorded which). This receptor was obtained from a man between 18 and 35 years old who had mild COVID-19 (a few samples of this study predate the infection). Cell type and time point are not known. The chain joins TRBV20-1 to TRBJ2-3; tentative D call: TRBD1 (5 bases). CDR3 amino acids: CSASRQGLVGYTDTQYF. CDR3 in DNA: TGCAGTGCTAGCCGGCAGGGTTTGGTAGGCTACACAGATACGCAGTATTTT.